This TCR beta chain was retrieved from a study of control samples from healthy donors and cancer patients. Profiled with immunoSEQ multiplex PCR; TCRdb holds only in-frame clones, not every one. The sample shows 150,000 or so clones, 90% to 95% of them seen only once. This receptor was obtained from a man in his late teens or twenties in good health. The sample was blood.

CDR3 sequence: CSVTPGTGELFF. CDR3 DNA sequence: TGCAGCGTTACCCCAGGCACCGGGGAGCTGTTTTTT. The V call is TRBV29-1, the J call TRBJ2-2; D ambiguous. Germline loops: CDR1 SQVTM, CDR2 ANQGSEA. The CDR3 spans 12 residues. V dropped 5 bases and J dropped 4 bases, with 8 bases sitting between them.